The rows below give T cell receptor beta chains drawn from one sample of a study of response to subunit inactivated influenza vaccine. In TCRdb, the RT-PCR reads were re-called with MiXCR into one record per CDR3 protein. The table lists about 570,000 distinct CDR3 sequences, around 11% of them singletons. This sample also appeared in a second study, on T cells expressing NK-cell markers.

Source: PBMCs from blood, taken on the day of vaccination. The receptors shown here come from a man aged 45 to 65 who received an inactivated influenza vaccine. Each CDR3 is given with its conserved first and last residue. Fields, in order: V gene, J gene, clone size, D gene, CDR3 length, CDR3 DNA, CDR3 protein. The D gene is left open where the match is weak. Size is stated for part of the rows, as once, few or many counts, or as a class when the clone is expanded.

v_call: TRBV15
j_call: TRBJ2-3
clone_size: NA
d_call: TRBD2
cdr3_length: 16
cdr3_nt: TGTGCCACCAGCAAACTAGCGGGAGCTGAATGGAGGGTACAGTATTTT
cdr3_aa: CATSKLAGAEWRVQYF

v_call: TRBV27
j_call: TRBJ2-7
clone_size: few
d_call: NA
cdr3_length: 14
cdr3_nt: TGTGCCAGCAGTTTAGATCAGGGGACCTACGAGCAGTACTTC
cdr3_aa: CASSLDQGTYEQYF

v_call: TRBV10-1
j_call: TRBJ1-1
clone_size: NA
d_call: NA
cdr3_length: 15
cdr3_nt: TGCGCCAGCAGTGAGTCGATACAGGGGAACACTGAAGCTTTCTTT
cdr3_aa: CASSESIQGNTEAFF

v_call: TRBV7-2
j_call: TRBJ1-6
clone_size: few
d_call: NA
cdr3_length: 13
cdr3_nt: TGTGCCAGCAGCTTAGGCGGCCGGTGGCCCCTCCACTTT
cdr3_aa: CASSLGGRWPLHF

v_call: TRBV6-5
j_call: TRBJ2-7
clone_size: many
d_call: NA
cdr3_length: 11
cdr3_nt: TGTGCCAGCAGAAAGCAGGGGGAGCAGTACTTC
cdr3_aa: CASRKQGEQYF

v_call: TRBV28
j_call: TRBJ1-2
clone_size: few
d_call: NA
cdr3_length: 11
cdr3_nt: TGTGCCAGCAGTCTGTCCTATGGCTACACCTTC
cdr3_aa: CASSLSYGYTF

v_call: TRBV7-9
j_call: TRBJ2-1
clone_size: NA
d_call: TRBD2
cdr3_length: 15
cdr3_nt: TGTGCCAGCAGCTTGGTGGGGACTAGGAGCAATGAGCAGTTCTTC
cdr3_aa: CASSLVGTRSNEQFF

v_call: TRBV10-2
j_call: TRBJ2-5
clone_size: NA
d_call: TRBD2
cdr3_length: 15
cdr3_nt: TGCGCCAGCAGTGAGACGGCTAGCGGGGGACCAACCCAGTACTTC
cdr3_aa: CASSETASGGPTQYF

v_call: TRBV25-1
j_call: TRBJ2-7
clone_size: few
d_call: TRBD2
cdr3_length: 15
cdr3_nt: TGTGCCAGCAGTGATGCGGGAGGCCCCTTTTACGAGCAGTACTTC
cdr3_aa: CASSDAGGPFYEQYF

v_call: TRBV5-1
j_call: TRBJ2-1
clone_size: NA
d_call: TRBD2
cdr3_length: 16
cdr3_nt: TGCGCCAGCAGCCGGACTAGCGGGGGGTCCTACAATGAGCAGTTCTTC
cdr3_aa: CASSRTSGGSYNEQFF

v_call: TRBV6-1
j_call: TRBJ1-1
clone_size: few
d_call: TRBD1
cdr3_length: 14
cdr3_nt: TGTGCCAGCAGTCGACAGGGGATGAACACTGAAGCTTTCTTT
cdr3_aa: CASSRQGMNTEAFF

v_call: TRBV9
j_call: TRBJ2-7
clone_size: many
d_call: NA
cdr3_length: 15
cdr3_nt: TGTGCCAGCAGCGTAGGCCCCTCAGGAACCTACGAGCAGTACTTC
cdr3_aa: CASSVGPSGTYEQYF

v_call: TRBV27
j_call: TRBJ2-1
clone_size: NA
d_call: TRBD2
cdr3_length: 16
cdr3_nt: TGTGCCAGCAGTGGCTCGGGACTAGCCTCCTACAATGAGCAGTTCTTC
cdr3_aa: CASSGSGLASYNEQFF

v_call: TRBV7-3
j_call: TRBJ2-5
clone_size: once
d_call: NA
cdr3_length: 13
cdr3_nt: TGTGCCAGCAGCTTAACACAGAGGGAGACCCAGTACTTC
cdr3_aa: CASSLTQRETQYF

v_call: TRBV12-3/TRBV12-4
j_call: TRBJ2-5
clone_size: NA
d_call: NA
cdr3_length: 14
cdr3_nt: TGTGCCAGCAGTATAGGACAGTCCGAAGAGACCCAGTACTTC
cdr3_aa: CASSIGQSEETQYF

v_call: TRBV6-2/TRBV6-3
j_call: TRBJ2-1
clone_size: NA
d_call: NA
cdr3_length: 16
cdr3_nt: TGTGCCAGCAGTTCGCTAAAGCGGAGCTCCTACAATGAGCAGTTCTTC
cdr3_aa: CASSSLKRSSYNEQFF

v_call: TRBV5-1
j_call: TRBJ2-4
clone_size: NA
d_call: NA
cdr3_length: 14
cdr3_nt: TGCGCCAGCAGCTTGGGGACCCTCGGAAACATTCAGTACTTC
cdr3_aa: CASSLGTLGNIQYF

v_call: TRBV29-1
j_call: TRBJ1-1
clone_size: few
d_call: TRBD1
cdr3_length: 16
cdr3_nt: TGCAGCGTTGAAGATGCGCGACAGGGGGTGAACACTGAAGCTTTCTTT
cdr3_aa: CSVEDARQGVNTEAFF

v_call: TRBV5-5
j_call: TRBJ1-1
clone_size: few
d_call: NA
cdr3_length: 14
cdr3_nt: TGTGCCAGCAGCTTCAACCTCCTGGGCACTGAAGCTTTCTTT
cdr3_aa: CASSFNLLGTEAFF

v_call: TRBV27
j_call: TRBJ2-2
clone_size: NA
d_call: NA
cdr3_length: 15
cdr3_nt: TGTGCCAGCAGCCCCGAGGTTAGAAACACCGGGGAGCTGTTTTTT
cdr3_aa: CASSPEVRNTGELFF

v_call: TRBV4-1
j_call: TRBJ2-2
clone_size: NA
d_call: NA
cdr3_length: 14
cdr3_nt: TGCGCCAGCAGCCCTGACCCAAACACCGGGGAGCTGTTTTTT
cdr3_aa: CASSPDPNTGELFF

v_call: TRBV6-5
j_call: TRBJ2-5
clone_size: once
d_call: NA
cdr3_length: 15
cdr3_nt: TGTGCCAGCAGTTACTCGACTGGGGGAGGAGAGACCCAGTACTTC
cdr3_aa: CASSYSTGGGETQYF

v_call: TRBV20-1
j_call: TRBJ2-3
clone_size: NA
d_call: NA
cdr3_length: 13
cdr3_nt: TGCAGTGCCATAATGGTGGGAGAAGATACGCAGTATTTT
cdr3_aa: CSAIMVGEDTQYF

v_call: TRBV6-5
j_call: TRBJ2-7
clone_size: many
d_call: NA
cdr3_length: 14
cdr3_nt: TGTGCCAGCAGTTACCGGGAGTATTCCTACGAGCAGTACTTC
cdr3_aa: CASSYREYSYEQYF

v_call: TRBV6-4
j_call: TRBJ2-7
clone_size: many
d_call: TRBD2
cdr3_length: 14
cdr3_nt: TGTGCCAACTCAACCGGGACTAGCTTCGGCGAGCAGTACTTC
cdr3_aa: CANSTGTSFGEQYF